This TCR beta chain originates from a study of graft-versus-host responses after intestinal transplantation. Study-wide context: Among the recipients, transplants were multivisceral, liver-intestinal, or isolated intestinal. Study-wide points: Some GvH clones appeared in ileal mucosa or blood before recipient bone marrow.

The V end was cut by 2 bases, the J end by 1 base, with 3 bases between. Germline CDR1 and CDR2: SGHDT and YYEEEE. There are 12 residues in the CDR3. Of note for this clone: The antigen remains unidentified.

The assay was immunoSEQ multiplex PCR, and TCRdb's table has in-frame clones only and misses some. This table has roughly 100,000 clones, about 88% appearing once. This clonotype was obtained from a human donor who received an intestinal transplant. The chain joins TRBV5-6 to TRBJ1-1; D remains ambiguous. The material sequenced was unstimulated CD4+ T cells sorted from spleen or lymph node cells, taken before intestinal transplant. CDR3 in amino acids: CASSFGNTEAFF. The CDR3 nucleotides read TGTGCCAGCAGCTTCGGGAACACTGAAGCTTTCTTT.